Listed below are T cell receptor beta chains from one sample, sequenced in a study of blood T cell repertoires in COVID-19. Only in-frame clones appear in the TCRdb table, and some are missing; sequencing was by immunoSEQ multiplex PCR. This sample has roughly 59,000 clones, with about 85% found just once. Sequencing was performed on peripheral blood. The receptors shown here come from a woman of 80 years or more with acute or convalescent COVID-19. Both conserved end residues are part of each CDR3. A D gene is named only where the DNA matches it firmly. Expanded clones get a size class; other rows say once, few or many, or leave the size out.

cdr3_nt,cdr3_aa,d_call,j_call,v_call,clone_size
TGTGCCAGTAGTAGCGCCAGGGGGGATGGCTACACCTTC,CASSSARGDGYTF,TRBD1,TRBJ1-2,TRBV19,once
TGTGCCAGTAGTACGCGACGGGGATCCCTCCGTTACGAGCAGTACTTC,CASSTRRGSLRYEQYF,.,TRBJ2-7,TRBV19,few
TGTGCCAGCAGCTTAGTTGGGCGGGGGGTCTCCTACAATGAGCAGTTCTTC,CASSLVGRGVSYNEQFF,TRBD2,TRBJ2-1,TRBV7-2,.
TGTGCCAGTAGTCCTGACTGGGGGCATGCTTTCTTT,CASSPDWGHAFF,.,TRBJ1-1,TRBV19,.
TGCGCCAGCAGCTGGACTAGCGGTACTGAAGAGACCCAGTACTTC,CASSWTSGTEETQYF,TRBD2,TRBJ2-5,TRBV5-1,once
TGTGCCAGCACCAGGGACAGTAACACTAACACTGAAGCTTTCTTT,CASTRDSNTNTEAFF,TRBD1,TRBJ1-1,TRBV9,.
TGTGCCACCAGCGGGGACAGGGTAGGGTCGTACGAGCAGTACTTC,CATSGDRVGSYEQYF,TRBD1,TRBJ2-7,TRBV15,.
TGTGCCAGCAGTCCAGACAGGGTGCGCTACACCTTC,CASSPDRVRYTF,TRBD1,TRBJ1-2,TRBV28,once
TGTGCCAGTCTGCAGGGTTTCGGGGAGCTGTTTTTT,CASLQGFGELFF,.,TRBJ2-2,TRBV6-5,.
TGTGCCAGCAGTCCAGGGGCTTACAATGAGCAGTTCTTC,CASSPGAYNEQFF,.,TRBJ2-1,TRBV11-2,.
TGTGCCAGCAGCCAAAACAGGGGAGCACCCCTCCACTTT,CASSQNRGAPLHF,TRBD1,TRBJ1-6,TRBV3-1/TRBV3-2,.
TGTGCCAGCTCACCGTCAGCCGCCGGGGGCAATCAGCCCCAGCATTTT,CASSPSAAGGNQPQHF,.,TRBJ1-5,TRBV18,.
TGTGCCAGCAGTTCTACGGGGAGAAGTCACACCATATATTTT,CASSSTGRSHTIYF,.,TRBJ1-3,TRBV28,.
TGTGCCAGCAGCTTAGGATTAGCGGGAGAGACCCAGTACTTC,CASSLGLAGETQYF,TRBD2,TRBJ2-5,TRBV7-3,.
TGTGCCAGCAGATCAGGGTCCGGAAACACCATATATTTT,CASRSGSGNTIYF,.,TRBJ1-3,TRBV6-5,once
TGTGCCAGCTCCCGGGAAACTCTGAACACTGAAGCTTTCTTT,CASSRETLNTEAFF,.,TRBJ1-1,TRBV2,once
TGTGCCAGCAGTTTAGGGTCGGGAGGGCCAGAGACCCAGTACTTC,CASSLGSGGPETQYF,TRBD2,TRBJ2-5,TRBV27,.
TGTGCCAGCAGCGTAGACCCAGGGGGCAATGGAAACACCATATATTTT,CASSVDPGGNGNTIYF,TRBD1,TRBJ1-3,TRBV9,.
TGTGCCAGCAGCTTAGCTAGCGGCACCCAAGAGACCCAGTACTTC,CASSLASGTQETQYF,.,TRBJ2-5,TRBV7-6,.
TGTGCCATCAGTGAGGGGGACAGGGGTAACTACGAGCAGTACTTC,CAISEGDRGNYEQYF,TRBD1,TRBJ2-7,TRBV10-3,.
TGTGCCAGTAGTATAGGGGGGACTAGCGGGAAAAATGAGCAGTTCTTC,CASSIGGTSGKNEQFF,TRBD2,TRBJ2-1,TRBV19,.
TGTGCCAGCAGCCCAACTCCAGGACAGCACTATGGCTACACCTTC,CASSPTPGQHYGYTF,.,TRBJ1-2,TRBV7-2,.
TGTGCCAGCAGCGCAAACAGCCTAACAGGCAACGAGCAGTACTTC,CASSANSLTGNEQYF,.,TRBJ2-7,TRBV5-5,.
TGCGCCAGCAGCACGGCAGGAGGGGTGTCTCAAGAGACCCAGTACTTC,CASSTAGGVSQETQYF,.,TRBJ2-5,TRBV5-1,.
TGTGCCAGCTCACCACAGGAGGGGTCTTATGGCTACACCTTC,CASSPQEGSYGYTF,.,TRBJ1-2,TRBV18,.
TGTGCCTGGAGTTGGGTAGCGGGGGCGCCGAGGCAGTTCTTC,CAWSWVAGAPRQFF,TRBD2,TRBJ2-1,TRBV30,few
TGTGCCACCAGCAGAGATCGGGGACTAAGCTCCTACGAGCAGTACTTC,CATSRDRGLSSYEQYF,TRBD2,TRBJ2-7,TRBV15,once
TGTGCCAGCAGTCCGATTCAGGGGGGAATGAACACTGAAGCTTTCTTT,CASSPIQGGMNTEAFF,TRBD1,TRBJ1-1,TRBV28,.
TGTGCCAGCAGTGAGTGGACTAGAGCCTACAATGAGCAGTTCTTC,CASSEWTRAYNEQFF,TRBD2,TRBJ2-1,TRBV11-3,.
TGTGCCTGGAGTGTACCAGGGGCGAGGGAAAAACTGTTTTTT,CAWSVPGAREKLFF,.,TRBJ1-4,TRBV30,.
TGTGCCAGCAGCGTAGTTCTAGTCCAAACGAACACCGGGGAGCTGTTTTTT,CASSVVLVQTNTGELFF,.,TRBJ2-2,TRBV9,.
TGTGCCACCAGCAGATTCGACAGGGTTGAGACCCAGTACTTC,CATSRFDRVETQYF,TRBD1,TRBJ2-5,TRBV15,.
TGTGCCAGCAGCCTTCTTAAGCGGGACTACGAGCAGTACTTC,CASSLLKRDYEQYF,TRBD2,TRBJ2-7,TRBV4-2,.
TGTGCCAGCAGCGTAGCGCAGGGTCCCTACGAGCAGTACTTC,CASSVAQGPYEQYF,.,TRBJ2-7,TRBV9,.
TGTGCCAGCAGTGAAAGGTCAGGGGTGGTCTACAATGAGCAGTTCTTC,CASSERSGVVYNEQFF,.,TRBJ2-1,TRBV6-1,.
TGTGCCAGCACTTTGAATGGGGGAGGGACAGATACGCAGTATTTT,CASTLNGGGTDTQYF,TRBD2,TRBJ2-3,TRBV5-6,.
TGTGCCAGCAGTTATTACGGGGGGACTTACGAGCAGTACTTC,CASSYYGGTYEQYF,TRBD2,TRBJ2-7,TRBV6-5,.
TGCGCCAGCAGCTTGGAAGACCGGGGGGCTATCTACGAGCAGTACTTC,CASSLEDRGAIYEQYF,.,TRBJ2-7,TRBV5-1,.
TGTGCCAGCAGTTTATTAATCGGCGGGGGAATGGGCAATCAGCCCCAGCATTTT,CASSLLIGGGMGNQPQHF,.,TRBJ1-5,TRBV28,.
TGCGCCAGCAGCTTCCCCACGAACGGGGAGACCCAGTACTTC,CASSFPTNGETQYF,.,TRBJ2-5,TRBV5-1,.
TGCAGCGTCGACCGGACTAGCGGGAGTAAAGATACGCAGTATTTT,CSVDRTSGSKDTQYF,TRBD2,TRBJ2-3,TRBV29-1,.
TGTGCCACCTCGGGGGTTGCGGACACTGAAGCTTTCTTT,CATSGVADTEAFF,.,TRBJ1-1,TRBV27,.
TGTGCCAGCAGTTACGACGGGGTTTATGGCTACACCTTC,CASSYDGVYGYTF,.,TRBJ1-2,TRBV6-6,.
TGTGCCAGCAGCCTCTCGGGGGACACTGAAGCTTTCTTT,CASSLSGDTEAFF,.,TRBJ1-1,TRBV7-2,.
TGTGCCAGCTCACCCCGGGACAGGGTGGGATCACCCCTCCACTTT,CASSPRDRVGSPLHF,TRBD1,TRBJ1-6,TRBV18,.
TGTGCCAGCACCATAAAAGGAGGAAGCACTGAAGCTTTCTTT,CASTIKGGSTEAFF,.,TRBJ1-1,TRBV2,.
TGTGCCAGCAGCAGGGACACCTACGAGCAGTACTTC,CASSRDTYEQYF,.,TRBJ2-7,TRBV6-2/TRBV6-3,.
TGTGCCAGCTCACCGGGTGGACATAGCAATCAGCCCCAGCATTTT,CASSPGGHSNQPQHF,.,TRBJ1-5,TRBV18,.
TGTGCCAGCAGCCCCGGACAGCCCACAGATACGCAGTATTTT,CASSPGQPTDTQYF,.,TRBJ2-3,TRBV7-9,.
TGTGCCAGTAGTGTCGGACAGGGGACCTACGAGCAGTACTTC,CASSVGQGTYEQYF,TRBD1,TRBJ2-7,TRBV19,.
TGTGCCAGTAGTACAGAACAGGGGGTGGGCGGCTACACCTTC,CASSTEQGVGGYTF,TRBD1,TRBJ1-2,TRBV19,once
TGTGCCAGCAGTTCCGTCGGTAGCAATCAGCCCCAGCATTTT,CASSSVGSNQPQHF,.,TRBJ1-5,TRBV6-6,.
TGTGCCAGCAGCTTCGGTCTTCAGGGGAAAGGAAACACCATATATTTT,CASSFGLQGKGNTIYF,.,TRBJ1-3,TRBV11-2,.
TGTGCCAGCAGCCTCGGACTAGCGAGCTACAATGAGCAGTTCTTC,CASSLGLASYNEQFF,TRBD2,TRBJ2-1,TRBV27,.